The present T cell receptor (beta chain) was sequenced within a study of shared clonotypes between healthy human individuals. Overall study findings and caveats: The donor pool, a small one, limited the genetic and exposure-history diversity represented. Estimated clonotype richness was generally higher in naive than memory subsets.

As for this clone: Its antigen remains unknown.

From CD4+ cells came CD45RA+ naive and CD45RA-negative memory subsets. This CDR3 spans 15 amino acids. CDR1 is MDHEN, CDR2 SYDVKM, per germline. Trimming took 3 bases from V and 4 from J, leaving 15 bases between them. This table comes from immunoSEQ multiplex PCR, and its TCRdb copy is limited to in-frame clones, with some not included. Among hundreds of thousands of clones listed, about two thirds were seen once. The genes are TRBV28 and TRBJ1-1, with D unclear. Sequenced input: memory CD4+ T cells sorted from blood. Sample subset: CD45RA-negative fraction. The clonotype was recovered from a woman in her twenties or thirties in good health. The DNA for the CDR3 is TGTGCCAGCAGTTTTCTGTTGACTGGTAGCACTGAAGCTTTCTTT. Translating it yields CASSFLLTGSTEAFF.